The clone carrying this T cell receptor beta chain turned up a few times. Antigen unknown. The sample comes from a study of cytomegalovirus exposure and HLA in healthy donors. About the study: Out of about 190 million T cells, an earlier analysis found roughly 110 million unique TCR beta sequences in total. About 84% of several hundred genotyped donors fell in the Caucasian-associated ancestry cluster. Study-level points and caveats: As immune exposure information, only CMV serostatus was available. Reports credit the classifier with highly specific, highly sensitive diagnosis of cytomegalovirus status.

With 6 bases clipped from V and 3 bases from J, the junction kept 8 bases outside the gene matches. The germline V gene encodes CDR1 SEHNR and CDR2 FQNEAQ (reference sequence). This CDR3 is 15 amino acids long. In the PCR, 60 Vbeta and 13 Jbeta primers were used. Clones were sequenced by immunoSEQ multiplex PCR, and TCRdb holds only the in-frame ones, with some missing. The table has over 100,000 clones, around 10% seen once. This TCR came from a woman aged 35 to 49 in good health and CMV-seropositive. Sequencing used PBMCs. The rearrangement links TRBV7-9 to TRBJ2-3, with 8 bases identical to TRBD1. The CDR3 protein is CASRSRQGRTDTQYF. Here the CDR3 DNA reads TGTGCCAGCAGGAGTCGACAGGGGAGGACAGATACGCAGTATTTT.